This TCR beta chain was captured by sequencing in a study of blood T cell repertoires in COVID-19. The germline V gene encodes CDR1 SGHTA and CDR2 FQGNSA. The trim removed 4 bases at V and 4 bases at J, leaving 6 bases unmatched. The CDR3 sequence is 15 residues long. Method: immunoSEQ multiplex PCR; TCRdb's copy keeps in-frame clones and lacks some. The sample records some 150,000 clones, around 84% being singletons. The sample comprised peripheral blood. The sequence came from a human donor in a cohort sampled during active COVID-19. This chain uses TRBV7-2 with TRBJ2-1; 8 nucleotides line up with TRBD2. This chain's CDR3 is CASSSGLGNYNEQFF. CDR3 DNA sequence: TGTGCCAGCAGCTCGGGACTAGGGAATTACAATGAGCAGTTCTTC.